Included here is one T cell receptor beta chain sequence, with context. Deletions cut 3 bases from V and 7 bases from J, with 5 bases between. This CDR3 is built from 11 residues. Germline V lookup: CDR1 SGHRS, CDR2 YFSETQ. This entry is derived from a study of regulatory T cells in long-lasting Graves disease. Building of the TCR beta libraries involved iRepertoire HTBI primers and Arm-PCR of CDR3 regions. Using its own MiXCR run on the multiplex PCR reads, TCRdb lists one record per CDR3 protein. The sample lists approximately 470,000 distinct CDR3 sequences, 15% to 20% occurring once. The time point is: newly diagnosed GD, antithyroid drugs for less than 3 months. Extracted PBMC RNA gave rise to the TCR library. The data were also submitted as part of a second study, on T cells in Graves' hyperthyroidism and ophthalmopathy. Per that paper: Blood also held most thyroid clonotypes expanded beyond 0.001.

The chain carries TRBV5-1 and TRBJ2-1; no definite D call. The sample here was peripheral blood mononuclear cells (PBMCs), taken at new diagnosis, from a patient treated with antithyroid drugs. The receptor was isolated from a man aged 35 to 55 with Graves disease. The CDR3 bases are TGCGCCAGCAGCTCTCTGAATGAGCAGTTCTTC. As protein: CASSSLNEQFF.